This T cell receptor (beta chain) was documented in a study of T cells after yellow fever vaccination. Study-level points and caveats: Subsequent to the booster, the majority of primary-vaccination clones reappeared (96% CD4, around 90% CD8). When the response was secondary, it was weaker but reached its peak faster, day 5 versus 15.

TCRdb used MiXCR to reprocess the 5' RACE reads, holding one entry per CDR3 protein. The repertoire holds approximately 32,000 distinct CDR3 sequences, with about 6.3% as singletons. There are 13 residues in the CDR3. From germline, CDR1 is MNHEY and CDR2 SMNVEV (reference sequence). Trimming left V 6 bases short and J 7 bases short, with 13 bases between. This clonotype has at least ten counts. The rearrangement links TRBV27 to TRBJ2-1, with D possibly TRBD2 on 6 matching bases. The sequencing used PBMCs, either bulk or a sorted T-cell subset (CD4+, CD8+, memory, or dextramer-sorted; not recorded which), collected on the day of the first yellow fever vaccination. The receptor comes from a man aged 18 to 29 who received the YFV17D yellow fever vaccine. DNA of the CDR3: TGTGCCAGCAGCCGTGCGGGGTGGAATGAGCAGTTCTTC. Its translation: CASSRAGWNEQFF.